This TCR beta chain comes out of a study of T cells in localized non-small cell lung cancer. TCRdb's copy holds only in-frame clones and misses some; the assay was immunoSEQ multiplex PCR. The data contain approximately 28,000 clones, around 93% of them singletons. The germline CDR1 and CDR2 sequences are LNHDA and SQIVND (reference sequence). The CDR3 has 13 residues. V gave up 7 bases and J gave up 8 bases, with 17 bases separating them. This sequence was found in a female donor older than 55 with stage I lung adenocarcinoma. The sequencing used peripheral blood, collected before any cancer treatment. The rearrangement links TRBV19 to TRBJ1-2; D might be TRBD1 (5 bases). In DNA form, the CDR3 reads TGTGCCAGTAACCCTCCCCAGGGTCGAGGCTACACCTTC. Translating it yields CASNPPQGRGYTF.